This TCR beta chain was observed in a study of Graves' ophthalmopathy and Graves' hyperthyroidism. This clonotype is medium-sized (0.01 to 0.1%) within its sample. There are 14 residues in the CDR3. Germline CDR1 and CDR2: LNHDA and SQIVND (reference sequence). Trimming cost V 3 bases and J 1 base, with 7 bases left between them. RNA transcripts served as template for amplifying TCR beta CDR3 sequences. RT-PCR in the first round used HTBI primers; a second-round multiplex PCR followed. TCRdb analysed the multiplex PCR reads with MiXCR anew, one entry per CDR3 protein. The sample has about 14,000 distinct CDR3 sequences, approximately 48% seen once.

This TCR derives from a woman younger than 45 with Graves' ophthalmopathy. V gene TRBV19 combines with J gene TRBJ1-5, with a possible D match to TRBD1 (5 bases). The material sequenced was peripheral blood. The CDR3 is CASSMGPSNQPQHF. CDR3 bases: TGTGCCAGTAGTATGGGGCCGAGCAATCAGCCCCAGCATTTT.